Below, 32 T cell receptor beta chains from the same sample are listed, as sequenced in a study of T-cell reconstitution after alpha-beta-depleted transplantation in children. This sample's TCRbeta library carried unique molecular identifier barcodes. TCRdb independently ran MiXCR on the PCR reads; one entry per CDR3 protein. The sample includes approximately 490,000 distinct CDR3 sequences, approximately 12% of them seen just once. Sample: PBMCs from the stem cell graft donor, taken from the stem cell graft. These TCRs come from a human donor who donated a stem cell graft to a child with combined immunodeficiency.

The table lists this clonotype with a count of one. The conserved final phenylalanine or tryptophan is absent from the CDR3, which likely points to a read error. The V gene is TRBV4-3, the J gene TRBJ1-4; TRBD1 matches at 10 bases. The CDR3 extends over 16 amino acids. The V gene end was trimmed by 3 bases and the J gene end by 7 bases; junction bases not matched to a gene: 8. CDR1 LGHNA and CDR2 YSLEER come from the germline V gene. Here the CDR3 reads CASSQSTGGLGEKLFS. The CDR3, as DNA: TGCGCCAGCAGCCAGTCGACAGGGGGCCTTGGTGAAAAACTGTTTTCT.

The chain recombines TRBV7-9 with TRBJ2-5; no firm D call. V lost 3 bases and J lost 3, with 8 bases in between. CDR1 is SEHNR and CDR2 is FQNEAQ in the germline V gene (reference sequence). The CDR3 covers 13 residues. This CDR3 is CASSLSPEETQYF. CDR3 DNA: TGTGCCAGCAGCTTGTCCCCTGAAGAGACCCAGTACTTC. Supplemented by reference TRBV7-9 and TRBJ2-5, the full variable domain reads DTGVSQNPRHKITKRGQNVTFRCDPISEHNRLYWYRQTLGQGPEFLTYFQNEAQLEKSRLLSDRFSAERPKGSFSTLEIQRTEQGDSAMYLCASSLSPEETQYFGPGTRLLVL.

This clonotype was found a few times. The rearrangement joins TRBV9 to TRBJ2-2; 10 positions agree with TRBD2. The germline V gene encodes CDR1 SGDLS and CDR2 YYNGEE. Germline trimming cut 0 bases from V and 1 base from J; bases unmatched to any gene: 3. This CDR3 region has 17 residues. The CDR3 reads CASSVGVAGGNTGELFF. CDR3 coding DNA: TGTGCCAGCAGCGTAGGAGTAGCGGGAGGGAACACCGGGGAGCTGTTTTTT.

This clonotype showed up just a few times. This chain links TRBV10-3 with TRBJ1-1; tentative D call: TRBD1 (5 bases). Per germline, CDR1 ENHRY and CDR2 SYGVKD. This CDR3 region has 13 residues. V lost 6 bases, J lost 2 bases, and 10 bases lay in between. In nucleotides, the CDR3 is TGTGCCATCAGCGACAGCTTCAACACTGAAGCTTTCTTT. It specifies CAISDSFNTEAFF.

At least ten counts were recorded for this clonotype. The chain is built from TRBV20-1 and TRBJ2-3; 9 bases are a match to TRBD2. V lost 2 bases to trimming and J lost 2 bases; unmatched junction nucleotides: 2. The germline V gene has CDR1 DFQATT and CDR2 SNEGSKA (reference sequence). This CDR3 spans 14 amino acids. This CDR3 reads CSARLAGVTDTQYF. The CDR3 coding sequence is TGCAGTGCTAGATTAGCGGGAGTCACAGATACGCAGTATTTT.

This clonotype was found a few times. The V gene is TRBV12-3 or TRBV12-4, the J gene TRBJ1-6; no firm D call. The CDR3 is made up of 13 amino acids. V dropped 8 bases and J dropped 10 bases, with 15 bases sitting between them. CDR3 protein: CASGRVKGSPLHF. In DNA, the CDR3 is TGTGCCAGCGGACGGGTCAAAGGATCACCCCTCCACTTT.

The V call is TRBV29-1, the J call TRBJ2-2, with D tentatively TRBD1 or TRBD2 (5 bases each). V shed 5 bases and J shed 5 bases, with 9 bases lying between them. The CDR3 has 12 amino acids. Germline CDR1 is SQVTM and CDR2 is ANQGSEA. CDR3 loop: CSVLRGTGELFF. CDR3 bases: TGCAGCGTTTTGAGGGGAACCGGGGAGCTGTTTTTT.

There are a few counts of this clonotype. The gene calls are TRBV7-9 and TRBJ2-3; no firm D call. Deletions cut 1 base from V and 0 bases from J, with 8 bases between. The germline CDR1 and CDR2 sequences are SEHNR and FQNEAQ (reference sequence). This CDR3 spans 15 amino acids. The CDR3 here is CASSLVQPSTDTQYF. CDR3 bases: TGTGCCAGCAGCTTAGTTCAGCCTAGCACAGATACGCAGTATTTT.

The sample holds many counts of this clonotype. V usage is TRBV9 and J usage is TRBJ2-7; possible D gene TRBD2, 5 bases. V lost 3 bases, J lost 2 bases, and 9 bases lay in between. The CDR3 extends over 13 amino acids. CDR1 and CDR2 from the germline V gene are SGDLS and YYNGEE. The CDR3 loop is CASSAHGTYEQYF. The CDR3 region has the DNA TGTGCCAGCAGCGCTCACGGGACCTACGAGCAGTACTTC.

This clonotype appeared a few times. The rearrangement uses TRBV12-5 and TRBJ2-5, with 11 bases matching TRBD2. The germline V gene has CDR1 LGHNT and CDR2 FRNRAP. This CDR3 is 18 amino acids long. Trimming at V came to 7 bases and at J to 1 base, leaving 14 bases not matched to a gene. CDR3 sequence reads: CASALRLAGGLVQETQYF. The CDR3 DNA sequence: TGTGCTAGTGCCCTGCGGCTAGCGGGAGGACTAGTCCAAGAGACCCAGTACTTC.

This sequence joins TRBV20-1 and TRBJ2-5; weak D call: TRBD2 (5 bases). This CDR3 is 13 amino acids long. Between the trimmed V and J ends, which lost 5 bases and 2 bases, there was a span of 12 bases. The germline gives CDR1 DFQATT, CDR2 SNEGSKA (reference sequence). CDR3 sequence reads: CSASPRVQETQYF. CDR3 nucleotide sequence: TGCAGTGCTTCCCCGAGGGTACAAGAGACCCAGTACTTC.

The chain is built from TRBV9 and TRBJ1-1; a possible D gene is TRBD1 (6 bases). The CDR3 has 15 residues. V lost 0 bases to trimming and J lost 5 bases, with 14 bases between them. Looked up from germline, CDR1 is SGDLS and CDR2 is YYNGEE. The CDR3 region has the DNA TGTGCCAGCAGCGTAGATGAGGGGGAAGGGACTGAAGCTTTCTTT. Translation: CASSVDEGEGTEAFF.

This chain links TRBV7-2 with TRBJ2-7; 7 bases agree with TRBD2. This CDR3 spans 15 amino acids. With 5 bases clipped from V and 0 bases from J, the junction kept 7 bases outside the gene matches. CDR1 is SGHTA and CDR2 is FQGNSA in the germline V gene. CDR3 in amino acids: CASSPRGGSSYEQYF. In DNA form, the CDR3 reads TGTGCCAGCAGCCCACGGGGAGGGAGCTCCTACGAGCAGTACTTC.

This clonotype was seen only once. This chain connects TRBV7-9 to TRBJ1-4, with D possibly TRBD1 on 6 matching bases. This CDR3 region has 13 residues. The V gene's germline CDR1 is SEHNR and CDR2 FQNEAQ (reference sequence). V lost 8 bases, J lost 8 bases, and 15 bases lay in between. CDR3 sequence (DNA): TGTGCCAGCGCAATCAGGGGAGGCGAAAAACTGTTTTTT. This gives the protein CASAIRGGEKLFF.

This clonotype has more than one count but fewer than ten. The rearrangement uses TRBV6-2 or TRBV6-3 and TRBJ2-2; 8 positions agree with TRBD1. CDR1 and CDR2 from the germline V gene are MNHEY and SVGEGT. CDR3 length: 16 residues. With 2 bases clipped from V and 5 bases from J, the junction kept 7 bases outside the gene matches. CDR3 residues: CASSYPGQGRTGELFF. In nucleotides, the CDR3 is TGTGCCAGCAGTTACCCCGGACAGGGCAGGACCGGGGAGCTGTTTTTT.

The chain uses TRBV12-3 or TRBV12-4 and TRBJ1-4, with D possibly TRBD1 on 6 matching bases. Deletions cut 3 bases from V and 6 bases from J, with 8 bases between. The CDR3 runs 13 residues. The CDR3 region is CASSFSGDEKLFF. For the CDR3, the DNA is TGTGCCAGCAGTTTTTCAGGGGATGAAAAACTGTTTTTT.

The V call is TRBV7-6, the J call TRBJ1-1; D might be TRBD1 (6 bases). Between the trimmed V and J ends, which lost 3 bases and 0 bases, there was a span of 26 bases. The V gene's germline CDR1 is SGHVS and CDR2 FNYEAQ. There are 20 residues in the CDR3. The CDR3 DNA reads TGTGCCAGCAGCTTTGGCTGGGGGCCGCTGATGGCGCGGATGAACACTGAAGCTTTCTTT. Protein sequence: CASSFGWGPLMARMNTEAFF.

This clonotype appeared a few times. For the CDR3, the DNA is TGTGCCAGCAGTTGGGGGGTGAGAGAGACCCAGTACTTC. This codes for CASSWGVRETQYF. The chain combines TRBV28 with TRBJ2-5, with TRBD2 as a possible D gene (6 bases). The CDR3 sequence is 13 residues long. V lost 4 bases to trimming and J lost 4 bases, with 10 bases between them. Germline V CDR1 and CDR2: MDHEN, SYDVKM.

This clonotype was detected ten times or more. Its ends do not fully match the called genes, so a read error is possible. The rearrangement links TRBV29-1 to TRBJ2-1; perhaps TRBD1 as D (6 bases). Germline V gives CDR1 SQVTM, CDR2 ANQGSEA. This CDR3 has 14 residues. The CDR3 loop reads CSVEGRQAYNEQFF. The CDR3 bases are TGCAGCGTGGAAGGCAGACAGGCTTACAATGAGCAGTTCTTC.

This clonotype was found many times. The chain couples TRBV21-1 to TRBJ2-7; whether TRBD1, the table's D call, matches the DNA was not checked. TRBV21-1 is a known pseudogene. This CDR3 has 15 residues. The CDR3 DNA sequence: TGTGCCAGCAGCAATTCTAAGCCCCTCTCCTACGAGCAGTACTTC. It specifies CASSNSKPLSYEQYF.

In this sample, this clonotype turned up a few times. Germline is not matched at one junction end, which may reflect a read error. The CDR3 protein is CASSYPPSGGAVYGQYF. The CDR3 nucleotides read TGTGCCAGCAGTTACCCCCCCAGCGGGGGCGCCGTGTACGGGCAGTACTTC. J is TRBJ2-7 and V is TRBV6-5, with 8 nucleotides matching TRBD2. The length of the CDR3 is 17 residues. Germline CDR1 and CDR2: MNHEY and SVGAGI.

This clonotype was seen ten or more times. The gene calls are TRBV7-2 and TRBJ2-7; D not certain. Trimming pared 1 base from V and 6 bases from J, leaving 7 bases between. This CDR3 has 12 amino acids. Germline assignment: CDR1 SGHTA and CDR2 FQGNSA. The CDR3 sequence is CASSLGETEQYF. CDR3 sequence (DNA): TGTGCCAGCAGCTTAGGCGAGACCGAGCAGTACTTC.

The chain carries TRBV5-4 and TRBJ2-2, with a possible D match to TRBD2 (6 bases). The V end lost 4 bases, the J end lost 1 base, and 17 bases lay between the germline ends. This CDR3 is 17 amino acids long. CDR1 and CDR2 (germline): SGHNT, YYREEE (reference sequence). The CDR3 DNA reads TGTGCCAGCAGCCTCCCGGGCGCGGGAAGGAACACCGGGGAGCTGTTTTTT. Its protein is CASSLPGAGRNTGELFF.

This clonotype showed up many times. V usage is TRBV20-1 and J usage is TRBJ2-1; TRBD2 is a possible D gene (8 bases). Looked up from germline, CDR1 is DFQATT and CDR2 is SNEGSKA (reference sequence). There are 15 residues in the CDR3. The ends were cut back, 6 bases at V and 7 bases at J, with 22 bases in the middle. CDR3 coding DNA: TGCAGTGCGGGGGGGACAGCGGGGGAACCAAATGAGCAGTTCTTC. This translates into CSAGGTAGEPNEQFF.

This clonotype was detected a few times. The CDR3 is CASSFGQGGPGANVLTF. The CDR3 DNA reads TGTGCCAGCAGCTTCGGACAGGGAGGGCCTGGGGCCAACGTCCTGACTTTC. The chain uses TRBV7-9 and TRBJ2-6, with D possibly matching TRBD1 (8 bases). Looked up from germline, CDR1 is SEHNR and CDR2 is FQNEAQ (reference sequence). CDR3 length equals 17 residues. The V and J ends lost 3 bases and 2 bases respectively, with 14 bases between them.

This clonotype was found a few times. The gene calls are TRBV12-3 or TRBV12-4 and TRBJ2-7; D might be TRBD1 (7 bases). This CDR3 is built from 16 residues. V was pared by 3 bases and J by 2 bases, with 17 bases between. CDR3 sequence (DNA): TGTGCCAGCAGTTTTGGGTTGGAGGGGGCCGCCTACGAGCAGTACTTC. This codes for CASSFGLEGAAYEQYF.

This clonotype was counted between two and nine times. The CDR3 DNA sequence: TGTGCCAGCAGCTTGGAGGGATGGGCGAGCTACAATGAGCAGTTCTTC. Its protein is CASSLEGWASYNEQFF. The V call is TRBV5-6, the J call TRBJ2-1; D unresolved. Trimming removed 0 bases at V and 3 bases at J, with 13 bases between. The CDR3 runs to 16 residues. Germline V gene data show CDR1 as SGHDT and CDR2 as YYEEEE.

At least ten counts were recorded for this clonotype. CDR3 nucleotide sequence: TGTGCCAGCAGTTACAACAGGGACCCTAATGAAAAACTGTTTTTT. The encoded protein is CASSYNRDPNEKLFF. This rearrangement joins TRBV6-6 to TRBJ1-4, with a possible D match to TRBD1 (6 bases). The V end was cut by 2 bases, the J end by 3 bases, with 10 bases between. The V gene's germline CDR1 is MNHNY and CDR2 SVGAGI (reference sequence). CDR3 length: 15 residues.

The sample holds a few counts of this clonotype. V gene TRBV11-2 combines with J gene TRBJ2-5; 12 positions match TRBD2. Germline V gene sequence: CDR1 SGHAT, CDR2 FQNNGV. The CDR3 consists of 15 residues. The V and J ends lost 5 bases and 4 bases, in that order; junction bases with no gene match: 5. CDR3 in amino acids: CASSHGLAGTETQYF. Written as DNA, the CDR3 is TGTGCCAGCAGCCATGGACTAGCGGGGACAGAGACCCAGTACTTC. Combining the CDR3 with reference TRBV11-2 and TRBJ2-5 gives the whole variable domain EAGVAQSPRYKIIEKRQSVAFWCNPISGHATLYWYQQILGQGPKLLIQFQNNGVVDDSQLPKDRFSAERLKGVDSTLKIQPAKLEDSAVYLCASSHGLAGTETQYFGPGTRLLVL.

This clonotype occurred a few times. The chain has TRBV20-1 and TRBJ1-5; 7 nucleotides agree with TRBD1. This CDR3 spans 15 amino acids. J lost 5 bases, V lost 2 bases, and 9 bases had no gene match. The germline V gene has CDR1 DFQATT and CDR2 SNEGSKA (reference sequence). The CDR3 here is CSARPQGSRDQPQHF. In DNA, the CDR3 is TGCAGTGCTAGACCACAGGGGTCGAGGGATCAGCCCCAGCATTTT.

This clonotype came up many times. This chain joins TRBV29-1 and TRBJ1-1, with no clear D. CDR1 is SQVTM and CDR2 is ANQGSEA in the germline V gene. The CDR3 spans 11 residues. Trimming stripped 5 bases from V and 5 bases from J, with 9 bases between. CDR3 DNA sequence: TGCAGCGTTCTTAAGTTAACTGAAGCTTTCTTT. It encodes CSVLKLTEAFF.

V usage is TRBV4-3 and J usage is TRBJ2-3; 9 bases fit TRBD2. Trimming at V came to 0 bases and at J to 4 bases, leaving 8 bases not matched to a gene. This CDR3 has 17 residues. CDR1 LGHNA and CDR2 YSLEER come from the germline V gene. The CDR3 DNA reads TGCGCCAGCAGCCAAGATACTTTTAAGCGGGGGGCAGATACGCAGTATTTT. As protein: CASSQDTFKRGADTQYF.